Listed below are T cell receptor beta chains from one sample, sequenced in a study of blood T cell repertoires in COVID-19. Sequencing was performed with immunoSEQ multiplex PCR; in TCRdb, only in-frame clones are kept and a portion is missing. The data show 65,000 or so clones, with around 74% seen just once and approximately 6.8% held by the top ten. The sample consisted of peripheral blood. These receptor sequences come from a woman in her 50s with active or convalescent COVID-19. Each CDR3 is given with its conserved first and last residue. Fields, in order: D gene, clone size, J gene, V gene, CDR3 DNA, CDR3 protein. D genes are given only for firm matches. Only some rows state a clone size, as once, few, many or a class for expanded clones.

>TRBD2|-|TRBJ2-2|TRBV5-1
TGCGCCAGCCGTCGGGGAGCGGGAGATACCGGGGAGCTGTTTTTT
CASRRGAGDTGELFF
>TRBD2|-|TRBJ2-1|TRBV29-1
TGCAGCGTTGAAGGGCACCCATCTAGCGGGAGTTACAATGAGCAGTTCTTC
CSVEGHPSSGSYNEQFF
>-|-|TRBJ2-3|TRBV5-4
TGTGCCAGCAGCTTGGCTAGCGAAGTCACAGATACGCAGTATTTT
CASSLASEVTDTQYF
>TRBD1|-|TRBJ1-2|TRBV27
TGTGCCAGCAGAGGGACAGCAAACTATGGCTACACCTTC
CASRGTANYGYTF
>-|once|TRBJ1-1|TRBV18
TGTGCCAGCTCACTGGACAGAGACACTGAAGCTTTCTTT
CASSLDRDTEAFF
>TRBD1|-|TRBJ1-6|TRBV7-9
TGTGCCAGCAGCCGAGGGACAGGGGATTCACCCCTCCACTTT
CASSRGTGDSPLHF
>-|-|TRBJ1-2|TRBV6-5
TGTGCCAGCAACAAACAGGGTTTAAAAGGCTATGGCTACACCTTC
CASNKQGLKGYGYTF
>-|once|TRBJ1-5|TRBV18
TGTGCCAGCTCAGGGGGGGAAGGGCGTCAGCCCCAGCATTTT
CASSGGEGRQPQHF
>-|few|TRBJ1-4|TRBV3-1/TRBV3-2
TGTGCCAGCAGCCAAGATTCCTTGGGGAGCGATGAAAAACTGTTTTTT
CASSQDSLGSDEKLFF
>TRBD1|once|TRBJ1-1|TRBV6-5
TGTGCCAGCAGTCAGTACAGGGGAATCACTGAAGCTTTCTTT
CASSQYRGITEAFF
>-|-|TRBJ2-3|TRBV5-5
TGTGCCAGCAGCTTGAAGAGAGGCGATACGCAGTATTTT
CASSLKRGDTQYF
>-|few|TRBJ1-1|TRBV5-4
TGTGCCAGCAGCTTAAATACAGGGAACACTGAAGCTTTCTTT
CASSLNTGNTEAFF
>TRBD2|-|TRBJ2-3|TRBV7-3
TGTGCCAGCAGCCTCCTAGGGGGGGCTAGCGGGGGCACAGATACGCAGTATTTT
CASSLLGGASGGTDTQYF
>-|-|TRBJ2-5|TRBV15
TGTGCCACCAGTGCCAGGGACCAAGAGACCCAGTACTTC
CATSARDQETQYF
>TRBD2|-|TRBJ2-1|TRBV5-1
TGCGCCAGCAGCCCGGACGTCGGGACTAGCGGGAGGACGAATGAGCAGTTCTTC
CASSPDVGTSGRTNEQFF
>-|-|TRBJ1-2|TRBV20-1
TGCAGTGCTAGTAATCCAGGGAGGGGTGGCTACACCTTC
CSASNPGRGGYTF
>TRBD2|-|TRBJ2-5|TRBV2
TGTGCCAGCAGCCCTAGCGGAGCCCAAGAGACCCAGTACTTC
CASSPSGAQETQYF
>-|few|TRBJ2-1|TRBV7-2
TGTGCCAGCAGCTTCACAGGGTGGGACAATGAGCAGTTCTTC
CASSFTGWDNEQFF
>-|-|TRBJ1-3|TRBV2
TGTGCCAGCAGCTACGGCTCTGGAAACACCATATATTTT
CASSYGSGNTIYF
>TRBD2|few|TRBJ2-3|TRBV30
TGTGCCTGTAGCGGGAGCACAGATACGCAGTATTTT
CACSGSTDTQYF
>-|-|TRBJ1-5|TRBV6-2/TRBV6-3
TGTGCCAGCAGTTACCTGGGCAGAAATCAGCCCCAGCATTTT
CASSYLGRNQPQHF
>-|-|TRBJ1-6|TRBV3-1/TRBV3-2
TGTGCCAGCAGCCCGCCCGGGAAGGTAACGGATTCACCCCTCCACTTT
CASSPPGKVTDSPLHF
>TRBD2|-|TRBJ2-7|TRBV3-1/TRBV3-2
TGTGCCAGCAGCCACGCCCCGGGAGGCCCTACCTACGAGCAGTACTTC
CASSHAPGGPTYEQYF
>TRBD2|-|TRBJ2-5|TRBV29-1
TGCAGCGTCGCTGGGGAGGGCTCGGCGGGTATGGAGACCCAGTACTTC
CSVAGEGSAGMETQYF
>TRBD2|-|TRBJ2-3|TRBV2
TGTGCCAGCAGCCCTACTTTGGCGGGAGCCTTCGCAGATACGCAGTATTTT
CASSPTLAGAFADTQYF
>-|-|TRBJ1-6|TRBV3-1/TRBV3-2
TGTGCCAGCAGCCGCGGCGGGGCCAATTCACCCCTCCACTTT
CASSRGGANSPLHF
>TRBD1|many|TRBJ2-3|TRBV27
TGTGCCAGCGCACACAGGGGGCCCACAGATACGCAGTATTTT
CASAHRGPTDTQYF
>TRBD2|-|TRBJ2-3|TRBV4-2
TGTGCCAGCAGCCGAGAGGCGGGAGAAACAGATACGCAGTATTTT
CASSREAGETDTQYF
>-|-|TRBJ1-3|TRBV9
TGTGCCAGCAGCGCGACTCGGGGGGGAAACACCATATATTTT
CASSATRGGNTIYF
>-|-|TRBJ1-1|TRBV6-5
TGTGCCAGCAGTCGAAGGACATTGGGTTTGACTGAAGCTTTCTTT
CASSRRTLGLTEAFF
>-|-|TRBJ1-6|TRBV10-3
TGTGCCATCAGTGATATCAGGGTTTCACCCCTCCACTTT
CAISDIRVSPLHF
>-|once|TRBJ1-1|TRBV5-4
TGTGCCAGCAGCTTGGGGGACATTTCCTCACGGGCTTTCTTT
CASSLGDISSRAFF
>-|once|TRBJ1-5|TRBV7-9
TGTGCCAGCAGCTTAGGCTCAGGGGAGATTCAGCCCCAGCATTTT
CASSLGSGEIQPQHF
>-|once|TRBJ1-2|TRBV27
TGTGCCAGCAGTTTATCCTCCTTTGGGTGGGAGGTAGTTGGCTACACCTTC
CASSLSSFGWEVVGYTF
>TRBD1|-|TRBJ1-2|TRBV5-1
TGCGCCAGCAGCTTGGTGGGACAGAACTATGGCTACACCTTC
CASSLVGQNYGYTF
>-|-|TRBJ2-7|TRBV7-3
TGTGCCAGCAGCCCAACCGGGATCGTCGTCCCCTACGAGCAGTACTTC
CASSPTGIVVPYEQYF
>TRBD2|few|TRBJ2-7|TRBV4-3
TGCGCCAGCAGCCAAGATCTAGGAGGGACTAGCGGGAGATTAGGCATACTTCCCGAGCAGTACTTC
CASSQDLGGTSGRLGILPEQYF
>TRBD2|-|TRBJ2-7|TRBV10-3
TGTGCCATCAGTGAGTGGACTAGCGGGAGAAGTACCTACGAGCAGTACTTC
CAISEWTSGRSTYEQYF
>TRBD1|-|TRBJ1-2|TRBV24-1
TGTGCCACCAGTGATCCGACAGGGAACTATGGCTACACCTTC
CATSDPTGNYGYTF
>TRBD2|-|TRBJ2-1|TRBV24-1
TGTGCCACCAGTGATTTGCAAACTAGCGGGGGGAGGGATGAGCAGTTCTTC
CATSDLQTSGGRDEQFF
>TRBD2|-|TRBJ2-6|TRBV7-8
TGTGCCAGCAGCCGAGCGGGAGGGCCTCTTGGGGCCAACGTCCTGACTTTC
CASSRAGGPLGANVLTF
>-|-|TRBJ1-6|TRBV14
TGTGCCAGCAGCCAAGACAGGGGCTGGTCACCCCTCCACTTT
CASSQDRGWSPLHF
>TRBD2|once|TRBJ2-4|TRBV6-5
TGTGCCAGCACCCGGACTAGCAGCGGCATTCAGTACTTC
CASTRTSSGIQYF
>TRBD1|-|TRBJ2-1|TRBV7-2
TGTGCCAGCAGCTCCCAACAGGGGTTTATAGGCAATGAGCAGTTCTTC
CASSSQQGFIGNEQFF
>TRBD1|-|TRBJ2-5|TRBV11-1
TGTGCCAGCAGCTTGGACAGGGGGACGGAGACCCAGTACTTC
CASSLDRGTETQYF
>-|few|TRBJ1-3|TRBV30
TGTGCCTGGAGTGGTCCCGGCCGGAGCTCTGGAAACACCATATATTTT
CAWSGPGRSSGNTIYF
>-|once|TRBJ2-2|TRBV5-6
TGTGCCAGCAGCCTGGCGTACACCGGGGAGCTGTTTTTT
CASSLAYTGELFF
>-|once|TRBJ1-1|TRBV9
TGTGCCAGCAGCGTAGCCCCAATGGGGGCTTCGGAAGCTTTCTTT
CASSVAPMGASEAFF